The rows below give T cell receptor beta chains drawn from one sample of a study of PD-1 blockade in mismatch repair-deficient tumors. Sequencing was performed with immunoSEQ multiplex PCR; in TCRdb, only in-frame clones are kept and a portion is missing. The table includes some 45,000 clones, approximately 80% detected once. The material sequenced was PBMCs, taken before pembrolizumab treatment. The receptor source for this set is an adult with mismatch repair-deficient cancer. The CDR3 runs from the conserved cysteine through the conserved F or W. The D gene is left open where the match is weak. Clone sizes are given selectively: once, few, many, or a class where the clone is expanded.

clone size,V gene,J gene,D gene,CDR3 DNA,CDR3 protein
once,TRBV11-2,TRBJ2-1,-,TGTGCCAGCAGCCCGAGGGGCTCTTCCCCCTACAATGAGCAGTTCTTC,CASSPRGSSPYNEQFF
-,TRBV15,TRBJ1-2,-,TGTGCCACCAGCAGAGATGACACCCGTACTTATGGCTACACCTTC,CATSRDDTRTYGYTF
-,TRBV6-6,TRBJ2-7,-,TGTGCCAGCAGTGGGACTCCCGGCGGAGACGAGCAGTACTTC,CASSGTPGGDEQYF
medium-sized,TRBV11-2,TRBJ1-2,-,TGTGCCAGCAGCGAAAGCCCCGCGGAGTATGGCTACACCTTC,CASSESPAEYGYTF
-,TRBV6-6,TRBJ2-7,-,TGTGCCAGCAACTTCCTACAGGGTTACGAGCAGTACTTC,CASNFLQGYEQYF
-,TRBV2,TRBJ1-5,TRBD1,TGTGCCAGCAGCCGCGGACAGGGGGCAATCAATCAGCCCCAGCATTTT,CASSRGQGAINQPQHF
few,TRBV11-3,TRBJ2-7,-,TGTGCCAGCAGCCCCAGAGTGGGCGGCGAGGGGGAGCAGTACTTC,CASSPRVGGEGEQYF
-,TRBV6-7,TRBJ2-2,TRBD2,TGTGCCAGCACCGACCGTGGGACACCCGGGACTAGCGGTACCGGGGAGCTGTTTTTT,CASTDRGTPGTSGTGELFF
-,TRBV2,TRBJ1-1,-,TGTGCCACCCTACATCCCAGGCAGCTGAACACTGAAGCTTTCTTT,CATLHPRQLNTEAFF
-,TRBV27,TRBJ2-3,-,TGTGCCAGCTTCTCCTCCCGACAACTCACAGATACGCAGTATTTT,CASFSSRQLTDTQYF
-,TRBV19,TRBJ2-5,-,TGTGCCAGTAGTGTGCATCAGACCCAGTACTTC,CASSVHQTQYF
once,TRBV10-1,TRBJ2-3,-,TGCGCCAGCAGTGAGACCGGGACCACAGATACGCAGTATTTT,CASSETGTTDTQYF
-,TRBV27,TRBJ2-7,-,TGTGCCAGCAGTCCCTTAGGTTCCTACGAGCAGTACTTC,CASSPLGSYEQYF
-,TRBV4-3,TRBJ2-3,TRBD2,TGCGCCAGCAGCCAAGATAGGACTAGCGCAGATACGCAGTATTTT,CASSQDRTSADTQYF